This T cell receptor (beta chain) was sequenced in a study of cytomegalovirus exposure and HLA in healthy donors. Study-wide context: Around 81% of roughly 400 genotyped donors fell in the Caucasian-associated ancestry cluster.

Study-wide points: Data from an earlier analysis indicated that most TCR beta V segments were productive either about 90% or about 30% of the time. DRB1 showed the most TCR associations and HLA-C the fewest in a later analysis, as rates varied by HLA locus. In a later analysis, productive TCRs from donors in an Asian-associated ancestry cluster reportedly carried fewer N-insertions than the cohort mean.

This clone was counted a few times. Its matching antigen is unknown. 13 Jbeta primers and 60 Vbeta primers were used for the PCR. Here immunoSEQ multiplex PCR was the method, and the copy in TCRdb shows in-frame clones only, minus some. The sample contains some 160,000 clones, over 70% of which appear only once. CDR3 length: 14 amino acids. V lost 0 bases to trimming and J lost 3 bases, with 8 bases between them. The germline gives CDR1 SGHRS, CDR2 YFSETQ. The receptor's source is a woman in her fifties or sixties in good health and CMV-seronegative. The chain recombines TRBV5-1 with TRBJ2-3, with D perhaps TRBD2 (6 bases). Sequencing input: PBMCs. The CDR3 sequence is CASSLGGGTDTQYF. The CDR3 coding sequence is TGCGCCAGCAGCTTGGGTGGAGGGACAGATACGCAGTATTTT.